The rows below give T cell receptor beta chains drawn from one sample of a study of blood T cell repertoires in COVID-19. This table comes from immunoSEQ multiplex PCR, and its TCRdb copy is limited to in-frame clones, with some not included. The sample shows fewer than 100,000 clones, 70% to 90% of them seen only once. Input material: peripheral blood. These receptor sequences come from a man between 65 and 80 years old with acute or convalescent COVID-19. Both conserved end residues are part of each CDR3. The D gene is left open where the match is weak. Expanded clones are given a class, and other clones once, few, many or no size at all.

j_gene: TRBJ1-1; v_gene: TRBV30; abundance: -; d_gene: -; CDR3nt: TGTGCCTGGAGTCAGCGCGGGGGTTACACTGAAGCTTTCTTT; CDR3aa: CAWSQRGGYTEAFF
j_gene: TRBJ2-7; v_gene: TRBV5-1; abundance: -; d_gene: -; CDR3nt: TGCGCCAGCTCCCCGGGGAACGCCTACGAGCAGTACTTC; CDR3aa: CASSPGNAYEQYF
j_gene: TRBJ1-1; v_gene: TRBV30; abundance: -; d_gene: -; CDR3nt: TGTGCCTGGTATTGGAGGCAGGAAGCTTTCTTT; CDR3aa: CAWYWRQEAFF
j_gene: TRBJ2-7; v_gene: TRBV11-3; abundance: -; d_gene: -; CDR3nt: TGTGCCAGCAGCTTAGGAGGATACGGAACCTACGAGCAGTACTTC; CDR3aa: CASSLGGYGTYEQYF
j_gene: TRBJ2-1; v_gene: TRBV18; abundance: -; d_gene: -; CDR3nt: TGTGCCAGCTCACCTTTATCGGGTAATGAGCAGTTCTTC; CDR3aa: CASSPLSGNEQFF
j_gene: TRBJ1-3; v_gene: TRBV19; abundance: -; d_gene: -; CDR3nt: TGTGCCAGTAGTACTGGACAGCGTGAACACCTTGGCTTT; CDR3aa: CASSTGQREHLGF
j_gene: TRBJ1-1; v_gene: TRBV6-2/TRBV6-3; abundance: -; d_gene: -; CDR3nt: TGTGCCAGCAGTTACTCCGGGGGTATCACTGAAGCTTTCTTT; CDR3aa: CASSYSGGITEAFF
j_gene: TRBJ1-1; v_gene: TRBV12-3/TRBV12-4; abundance: few; d_gene: -; CDR3nt: TGTGCCAGCAGTTCTTACACTGAAGCTTTCTTT; CDR3aa: CASSSYTEAFF
j_gene: TRBJ1-6; v_gene: TRBV3-1/TRBV3-2; abundance: -; d_gene: -; CDR3nt: TGTGCCAGCAGCCAAGTGGGGCAGGGAGGTTCACCCCTCCACTTT; CDR3aa: CASSQVGQGGSPLHF
j_gene: TRBJ2-3; v_gene: TRBV18; abundance: -; d_gene: TRBD2; CDR3nt: TGTGCCAGCTCACGCGGGGGGGCCTTTTACACAGATACGCAGTATTTT; CDR3aa: CASSRGGAFYTDTQYF